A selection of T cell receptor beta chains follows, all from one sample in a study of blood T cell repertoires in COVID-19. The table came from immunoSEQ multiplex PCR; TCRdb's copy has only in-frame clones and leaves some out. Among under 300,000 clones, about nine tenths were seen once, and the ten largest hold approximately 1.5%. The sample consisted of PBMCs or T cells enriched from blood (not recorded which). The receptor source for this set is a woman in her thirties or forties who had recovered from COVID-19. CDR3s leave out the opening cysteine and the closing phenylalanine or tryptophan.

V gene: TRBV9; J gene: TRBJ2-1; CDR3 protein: ASSVVLASNEQF
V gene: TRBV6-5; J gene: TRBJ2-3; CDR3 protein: ATIAGGSTDTQY
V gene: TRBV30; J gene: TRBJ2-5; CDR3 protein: AWTAGWTSGVQETQY
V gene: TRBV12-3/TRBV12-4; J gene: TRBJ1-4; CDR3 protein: ASKREGGKLF
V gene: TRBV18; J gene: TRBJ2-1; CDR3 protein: ASSPSQGARNEQF
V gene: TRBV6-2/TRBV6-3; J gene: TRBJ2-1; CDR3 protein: ASSPFGNNEQF
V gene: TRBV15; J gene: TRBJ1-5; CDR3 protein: ATSRDFWGRDQPQH
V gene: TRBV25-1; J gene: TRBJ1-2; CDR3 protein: ASSELGQGPNYGYT
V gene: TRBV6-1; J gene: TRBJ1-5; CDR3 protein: ASSEDRANQPQH
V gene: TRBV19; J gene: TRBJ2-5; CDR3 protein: ASSKAVATQTQY
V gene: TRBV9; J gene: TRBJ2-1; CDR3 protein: ASSVVSSGGAGNEQF
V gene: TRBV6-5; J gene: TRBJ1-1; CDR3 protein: ASSLGRRNTEAF
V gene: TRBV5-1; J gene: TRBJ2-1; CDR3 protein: ASSSIPGQGLNNEQF
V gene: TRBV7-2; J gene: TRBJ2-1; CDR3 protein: ASSLGGDGEQF
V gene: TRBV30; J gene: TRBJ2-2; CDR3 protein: AWSSLAGGDTGELF
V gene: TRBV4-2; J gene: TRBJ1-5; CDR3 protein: ASSQDRGSNQPQH
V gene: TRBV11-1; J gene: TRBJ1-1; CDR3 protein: ASSSHGGQGTEAF